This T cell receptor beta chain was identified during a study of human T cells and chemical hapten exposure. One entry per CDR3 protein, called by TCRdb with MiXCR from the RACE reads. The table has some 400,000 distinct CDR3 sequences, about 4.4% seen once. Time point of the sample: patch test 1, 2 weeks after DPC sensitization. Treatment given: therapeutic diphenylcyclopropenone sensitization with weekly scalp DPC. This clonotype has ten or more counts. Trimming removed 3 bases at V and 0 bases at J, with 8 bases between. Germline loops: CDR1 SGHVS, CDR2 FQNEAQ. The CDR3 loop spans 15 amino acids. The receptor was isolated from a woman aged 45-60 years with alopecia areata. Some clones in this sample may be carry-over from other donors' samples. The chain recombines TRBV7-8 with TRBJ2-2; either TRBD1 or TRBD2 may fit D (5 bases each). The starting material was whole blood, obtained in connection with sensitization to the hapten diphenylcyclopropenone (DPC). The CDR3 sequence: CASSFGTTNTGELFF. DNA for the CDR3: TGTGCCAGCAGCTTCGGGACGACGAACACCGGGGAGCTGTTTTTT.